This T cell receptor beta chain was recovered during a study of T cell responses to AZD1222 COVID-19 vaccine. Study-level results: Following two doses of AZD1222, Spike-specific TCR breadth and depth rose. Distributed over spike, vaccine-associated CD4 TCRs predominated at 160-218 and 743-854. After the peak T cell response, and only then, were repertoires sampled. Close to half of all spike-specific TCRs reportedly target regions of the variants that are unmutated.

Profiled with immunoSEQ multiplex PCR; TCRdb holds only in-frame clones, not every one. Among 200,000 to 300,000 clones, approximately 93% were seen once, and the ten largest hold less than 0.6%. With regard to this clone: Its antigen remains unidentified.

Germline values: CDR1 ENHRY, CDR2 SYGVKD. The CDR3 covers 13 residues. Source: peripheral blood, taken on day 0 of AZD1222 vaccination. This sequence originates from an adult in good health. The chain links TRBV10-3 to TRBJ1-3; 7 nucleotides match TRBD1. CDR3 region: CAIRDSIGNTIYF. In DNA, the CDR3 is TGTGCAATCCGGGACAGCATAGGAAACACCATATATTTT.